This entry describes one T cell receptor beta chain. Antigen: not known. CDR1 is SEHNR and CDR2 is FQNEAQ in the germline V gene (reference sequence). Germline trimming cut 10 bases from V and 4 bases from J; bases unmatched to any gene: 15. The CDR3 consists of 15 residues. MiXCR, run by TCRdb on the 5' RACE reads, gives a single entry per CDR3 protein. The table has around 390,000 distinct CDR3 sequences, 15% to 20% seen once; the top ten hold under 25%. This sample was included in a study of T-cell memory formation after mild COVID-19. Study observations and caveats: Second-wave clones with a day 37 peak had unconfirmed SARS-CoV-2 specificity.

The chain joins TRBV7-9 to TRBJ2-5, with 7 bases fitting TRBD1. The sample was PBMCs or a T cell subset sorted from them (not recorded which). The sequence derives from a young man who had mild COVID-19 (a few samples of this study predate the infection). Cell type and time point are not known. The CDR3 bases are TGTGCCACCGGGACGAAAACAGGGGCGGGAGAGACCCAGTACTTC. It encodes CATGTKTGAGETQYF.